This TCR beta chain was found in a study of blood T cell repertoires in COVID-19. For the study at large: The United States, Italy and Spain were the sources of the acute and convalescent COVID-19 samples.

Profiled with immunoSEQ multiplex PCR; TCRdb holds only in-frame clones, not every one. The sample lists roughly 400,000 clones; roughly 88% were seen once. Participants came from 24 US areas, aged roughly 18 to 95 years. The CDR3 length is 15 residues. V lost 7 bases, J lost 2 bases, and 5 bases stayed unmatched. Germline V gene data show CDR1 as SGHRS and CDR2 as YFSETQ. The receptor's source is a woman aged 18-29 years who had been exposed to COVID-19. Sequenced material: PBMCs or T cells enriched from blood (not recorded which). The chain couples TRBV5-1 to TRBJ2-6; 8 bases are shared with TRBD1. Written as DNA, the CDR3 is TGCGCCAGCGCGGACAGGGCGACTGGGGCCAACGTCCTGACTTTC. Translated: CASADRATGANVLTF.